This TCR beta chain was retrieved from a study of T cells after yellow fever vaccination. Study summary: The authors prepared low-cell-number fractions using SMART-Seq v4 Ultra Low Input.

The trim removed 0 bases at V and 9 bases at J, leaving 12 bases unmatched. This CDR3 has 17 amino acids. Germline assignment: CDR1 LNHNV and CDR2 YYDKDF (reference sequence). This clonotype was detected many times. TCRdb recomputed calls from the 5' RACE reads with MiXCR, one row per CDR3 protein. Of 110,000 to 150,000 distinct CDR3 sequences listed, approximately 6.6% were seen once; the top ten hold approximately 0.67%. This sample comprised CD4+ T cells sorted from PBMCs, obtained 10 days after the yellow fever booster vaccination. The sequence was collected from a man aged 30 to 45 who received the YFV17D yellow fever vaccine. The chain recombines TRBV15 with TRBJ1-5, with 9 bases lining up with TRBD1. The CDR3 DNA sequence: TGTGCCACCAGCAGAGAGTCTGGGACAGGGACCCGGCGGCCCCAGCATTTT. This codes for CATSRESGTGTRRPQHF.